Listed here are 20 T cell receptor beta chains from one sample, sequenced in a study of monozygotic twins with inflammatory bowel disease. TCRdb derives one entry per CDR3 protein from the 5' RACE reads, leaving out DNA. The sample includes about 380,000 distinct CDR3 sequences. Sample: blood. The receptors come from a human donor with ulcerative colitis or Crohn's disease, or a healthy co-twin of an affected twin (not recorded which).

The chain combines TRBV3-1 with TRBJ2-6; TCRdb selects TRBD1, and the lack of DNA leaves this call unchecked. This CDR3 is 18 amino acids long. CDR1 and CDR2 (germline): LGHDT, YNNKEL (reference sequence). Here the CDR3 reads CASSQDMGRGAGANVLTF.

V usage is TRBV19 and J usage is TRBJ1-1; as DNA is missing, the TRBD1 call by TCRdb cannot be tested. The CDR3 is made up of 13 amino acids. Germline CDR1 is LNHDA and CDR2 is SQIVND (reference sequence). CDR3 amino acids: CATSPGVYTEAFF. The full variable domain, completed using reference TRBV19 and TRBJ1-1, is DGGITQSPKYLFRKEGQNVTLSCEQNLNHDAMYWYRQDPGQGLRLIYYSQIVNDFQKGDIAEGYSVSREKKESFPLTVTSAQKNPTAFYLCATSPGVYTEAFFGQGTRLTVV.

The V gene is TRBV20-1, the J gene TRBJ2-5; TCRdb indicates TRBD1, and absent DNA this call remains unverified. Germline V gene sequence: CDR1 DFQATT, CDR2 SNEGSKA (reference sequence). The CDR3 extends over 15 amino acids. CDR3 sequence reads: CSACPFQGGRETQYF.

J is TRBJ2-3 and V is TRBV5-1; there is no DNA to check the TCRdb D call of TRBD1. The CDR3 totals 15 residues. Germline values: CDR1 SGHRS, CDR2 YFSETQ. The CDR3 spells CASSPRTFTATIEYF.

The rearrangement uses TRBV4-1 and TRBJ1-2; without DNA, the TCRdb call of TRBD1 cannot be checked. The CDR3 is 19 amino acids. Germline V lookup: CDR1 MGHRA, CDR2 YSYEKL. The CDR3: CASSPIQGDRRPGEYGYTF.

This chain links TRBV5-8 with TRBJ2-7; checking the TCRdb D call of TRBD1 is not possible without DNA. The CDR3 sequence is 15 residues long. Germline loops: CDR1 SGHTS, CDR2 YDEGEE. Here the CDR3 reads CASRGAGRASYEQYF.

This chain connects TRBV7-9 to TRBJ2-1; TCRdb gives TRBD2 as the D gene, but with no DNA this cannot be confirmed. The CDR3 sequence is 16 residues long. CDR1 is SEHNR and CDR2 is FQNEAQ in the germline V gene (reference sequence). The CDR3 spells CASSPPGLADHNEQFF.

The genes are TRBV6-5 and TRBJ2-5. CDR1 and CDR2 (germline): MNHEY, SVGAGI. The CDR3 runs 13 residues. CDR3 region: CASSWGIGETQYF.

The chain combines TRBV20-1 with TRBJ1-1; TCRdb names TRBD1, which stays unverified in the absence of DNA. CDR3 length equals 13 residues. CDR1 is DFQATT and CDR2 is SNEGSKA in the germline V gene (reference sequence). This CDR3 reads CSADRTGGLEAFF.

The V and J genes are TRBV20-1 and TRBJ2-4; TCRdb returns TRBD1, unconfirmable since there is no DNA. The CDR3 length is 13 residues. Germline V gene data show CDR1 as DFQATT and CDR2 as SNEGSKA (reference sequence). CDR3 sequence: CSAFQGAKNIQYF.

CDR3: CASSLERTQYF. V gene TRBV5-1 combines with J gene TRBJ2-5. The CDR3 totals 11 residues. Germline CDR1 SGHRS, CDR2 YFSETQ.

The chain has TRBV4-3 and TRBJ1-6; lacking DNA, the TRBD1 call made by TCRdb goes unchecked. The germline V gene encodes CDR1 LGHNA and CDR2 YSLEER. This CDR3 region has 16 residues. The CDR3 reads CASSYYPGTAYSPLHF.

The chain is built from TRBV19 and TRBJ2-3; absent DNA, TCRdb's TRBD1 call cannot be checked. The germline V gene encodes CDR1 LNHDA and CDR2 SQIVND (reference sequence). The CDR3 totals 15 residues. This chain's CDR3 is CASSIRQGSTDTQYF.

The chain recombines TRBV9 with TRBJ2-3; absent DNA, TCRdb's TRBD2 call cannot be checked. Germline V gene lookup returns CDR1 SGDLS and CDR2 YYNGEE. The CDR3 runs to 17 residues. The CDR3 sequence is CASSVAGSGGQGTTQYF.

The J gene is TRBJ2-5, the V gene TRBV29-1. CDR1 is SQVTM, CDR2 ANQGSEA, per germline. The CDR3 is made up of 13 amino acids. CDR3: CSVENYVQETQYF.

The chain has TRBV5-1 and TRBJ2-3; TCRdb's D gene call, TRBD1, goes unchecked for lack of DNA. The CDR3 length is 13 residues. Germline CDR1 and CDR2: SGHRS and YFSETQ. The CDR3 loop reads CASSGTVTDTQYF.

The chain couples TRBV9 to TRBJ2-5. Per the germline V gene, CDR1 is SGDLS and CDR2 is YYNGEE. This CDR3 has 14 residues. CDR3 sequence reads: CASSVATGEETQYF.

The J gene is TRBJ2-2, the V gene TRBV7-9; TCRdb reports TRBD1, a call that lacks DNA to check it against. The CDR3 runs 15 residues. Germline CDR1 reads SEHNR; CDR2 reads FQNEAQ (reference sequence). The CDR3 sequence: CASSPTPWNTGELFF.

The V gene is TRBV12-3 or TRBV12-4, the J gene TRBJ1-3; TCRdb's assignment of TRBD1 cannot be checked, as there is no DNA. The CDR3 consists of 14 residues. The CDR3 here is CASNEDRAGNTIYF.

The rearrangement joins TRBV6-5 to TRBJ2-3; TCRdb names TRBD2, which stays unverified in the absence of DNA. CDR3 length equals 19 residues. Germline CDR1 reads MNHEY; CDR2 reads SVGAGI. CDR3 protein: CASSYDGYLERGDTDTQYF.